This TCR beta chain was sequenced for a study of siplizumab effects on memory and regulatory T cells. General study results and limits: Among mappable alloreactive CD4+ clones, the Treg-derived fraction averaged 68.8% with siplizumab versus around 26% in controls. Unstimulated subsets captured only a minor fraction of alloreactive clones. Proliferating clones, CD4+ or CD8+, lacked an assignable naive or memory phenotype in roughly 80-96% of cases.

Trimming at V came to 3 bases and at J to 0 bases, leaving 3 bases not matched to a gene. The germline gives CDR1 ENHRY, CDR2 SYGVKD. The CDR3 contains 16 residues. This clone was observed once. Its antigen is still unknown. Using immunoSEQ multiplex PCR, the repertoire was profiled, and TCRdb retains in-frame clones only, with some absent. The sample records 100,000 or so clones, about 94% being singletons. Sequences were obtained from non-Treg CD4+ T cells sorted from blood. The J gene is TRBJ1-3, the V gene TRBV10-3; 9 bases agree with TRBD1. This sequence originates from a human donor in good health. CDR3 protein: CAISDGTGSSGNTIYF. DNA for the CDR3: TGTGCCATCAGTGATGGGACAGGGTCCTCTGGAAACACCATATATTTT.